This T cell receptor beta chain was identified during a study of T cell changes during pregnancy in multiple sclerosis. Looked up from germline, CDR1 is WNHNN and CDR2 is SYGVQD (reference sequence). CDR3 length equals 13 residues. Germline trimming cut 8 bases from V and 5 bases from J; bases unmatched to any gene: 8. Libraries were prepared by immunoSEQ multiplex PCR; TCRdb keeps only in-frame clonotypes and omits some of them. The table shows 35,000 to 45,000 clones, with under 90% occurring only once. Sequencing was performed on peripheral blood, taken in the second trimester of pregnancy. The gene calls are TRBV10-1 and TRBJ2-5; 7 bases fit TRBD1. The clonotype originates from a female donor in good health, enrolled as a control in a pregnancy study. CDR3 DNA sequence: TGCGCCAGCGCGAGGGGGCTTTTGGAGACCCAGTACTTC. Translated, it gives CASARGLLETQYF.